This TCR beta chain was sequenced for a study of early T cells in non-severe SARS-CoV-2 infection. Across the study: Unpaired chains resulted from sequencing bulk RNA of unsorted whole blood. Regarding the study as a whole: VDJdb matching skewed toward anti-spike CD8 responses, missing private and CD4 specificities.

Molecules of cDNA were individually given unique molecular identifiers that were attached to them. TCRdb re-called the 5' RACE reads through MiXCR, storing one row per CDR3 protein. The table lists fewer than 100,000 distinct CDR3 sequences, about 6% of them singletons. Per germline, CDR1 SQVTM and CDR2 ANQGSEA. Trimming took 3 bases from V and 5 from J, leaving 16 bases between them. The CDR3 is made up of 14 amino acids. This clonotype was recorded at least ten times. Its specificity is unknown. The chain has TRBV29-1 and TRBJ1-2; D is undetermined. What was sequenced was whole blood. This TCR was sampled from an adult who was a healthcare worker with PCR-confirmed SARS-CoV-2 infection or an uninfected control (not recorded which). CDR3 in amino acids: CSVEWQSLGYGYTF. The CDR3 DNA follows: TGCAGCGTTGAGTGGCAGAGTCTTGGGTATGGCTACACCTTC.